Listed here are 21 T cell receptor beta chains from one sample, sequenced in a study of identical twins. Each CDR3 protein gets one entry after TCRdb re-called the 5' RACE reads with MiXCR. The top ten hold 4% to 6% of the sample, which has about 210,000 distinct CDR3 sequences, less than 9.5% seen once. Source material: memory (CD45RO+) T cells sorted from blood. These receptors originate from a young woman in good health.

This clonotype was counted at least ten times. The chain uses TRBV10-3 and TRBJ2-1, with D possibly being TRBD1 or TRBD2 (5 bases each). Trimming took 3 bases from V and 12 from J, leaving 12 bases between them. The CDR3 is 12 amino acids. Germline-derived CDR1 and CDR2 are ENHRY and SYGVKD. Here the CDR3 DNA reads TGTGCCATCAGTGATTCGGGGCGACCGCAGTTCTTC. Amino acid sequence: CAISDSGRPQFF.

This clonotype was detected only a few times. The J gene is TRBJ2-5, the V gene TRBV25-1; the D gene is possibly TRBD1 (6 bases). Germline CDR1 reads MGHDK; CDR2 reads SYGVNS. The length of the CDR3 is 15 residues. V shed 1 base and J shed 3 bases, with 12 bases lying between them. The CDR3 is CASSELGRGEETQYF. The DNA of the CDR3 is TGTGCCAGCAGTGAATTGGGCAGGGGCGAAGAGACCCAGTACTTC.

The J gene is TRBJ1-3, the V gene TRBV6-1, with D unclear. CDR1 MNHNS and CDR2 SASEGT come from the germline V gene. V shed 5 bases and J shed 0 bases, with 11 bases lying between them. This CDR3 is built from 15 residues. Here the CDR3 reads CASSKDPLSGNTIYF. CDR3 DNA sequence: TGTGCCAGCAGTAAGGACCCCCTCTCTGGAAACACCATATATTTT.

This clonotype was detected a few times. V gene TRBV18 combines with J gene TRBJ2-7, with 8 positions matching TRBD1. The V and J ends lost 3 bases and 3 bases, in that order; junction bases with no gene match: 7. Germline CDR1 KGHSH, CDR2 LQKENI. The CDR3 contains 15 residues. The CDR3 spells CASSPRTGLGYEQYF. The DNA of the CDR3 is TGTGCCAGCTCACCTCGGACAGGGTTGGGCTACGAGCAGTACTTC.

The chain is built from TRBV13 and TRBJ2-5, with D possibly matching TRBD2 (5 bases). The V end was cut by 6 bases, the J end by 3 bases, with 20 bases between. CDR1 and CDR2 (germline): PRHDT, FYEKMQ (reference sequence). This CDR3 contains 16 residues. CDR3 loop: CASSKETEAGKETQYF. The CDR3 region has the DNA TGTGCCAGCAGTAAAGAAACTGAGGCGGGTAAAGAGACCCAGTACTTC. Filled out from reference TRBV13 and TRBJ2-5, the complete variable domain reads AAGVIQSPRHLIKEKRETATLKCYPIPRHDTVYWYQQGPGQDPQFLISFYEKMQSDKGSIPDRFSAQQFSDYHSELNMSSLELGDSALYFCASSKETEAGKETQYFGPGTRLLVL.

This clonotype was seen only a few times. The rearrangement joins TRBV5-1 to TRBJ2-7; 9 bases fit TRBD2. V trimming: 0 bases; J trimming: 2 bases; junction bases outside the gene matches: 9. Germline V CDR1 and CDR2: SGHRS, YFSETQ. This CDR3 is built from 17 residues. DNA for the CDR3: TGCGCCAGCAGCTTGGCCAGGGGACTAGCAAGAACCTACGAGCAGTACTTC. Its protein is CASSLARGLARTYEQYF.

The CDR3 sequence: CSASHSYGYTF. The CDR3 nucleotides read TGCAGTGCAAGTCACAGCTATGGCTACACCTTC. The chain is built from TRBV20-1 and TRBJ1-2; D gene ambiguous. The CDR3 extends over 11 amino acids. V lost 6 bases and J lost 4, with 9 bases in between. CDR1 and CDR2 from the germline V gene are DFQATT and SNEGSKA (reference sequence).

This clonotype was observed a handful of times. The CDR3 nucleotides are TGTGCCAGCAGGATTACAGGGCGCAGCACAGATACGCAGTATTTT. It translates to CASRITGRSTDTQYF. The chain couples TRBV12-3 or TRBV12-4 to TRBJ2-3, with a weak D call TRBD1 (6 bases). There are 15 residues in the CDR3. Between the trimmed V and J ends, which lost 6 bases and 0 bases, there was a span of 13 bases.

The sample holds many counts of this clonotype. This chain links TRBV12-3 or TRBV12-4 with TRBJ2-2; D is possibly TRBD1 (5 bases). This CDR3 spans 15 amino acids. V was pared by 7 bases and J by 3 bases, with 15 bases between. The CDR3 protein is CASILSVGHTGELFF. CDR3 nucleotides: TGTGCCAGCATCCTCAGCGTGGGGCACACCGGGGAGCTGTTTTTT.

Many counts were recorded for this clonotype. J is TRBJ2-7 and V is TRBV3-1, with 11 bases that match TRBD2. This CDR3 comprises 14 residues. Looked up from germline, CDR1 is LGHDT and CDR2 is YNNKEL (reference sequence). Trimming removed 7 bases from V and 2 bases from J; junction bases left unmatched: 4. The CDR3 protein is CASTLAGGTYEQYF. The CDR3 coding sequence is TGTGCCAGCACCCTAGCGGGGGGAACCTACGAGCAGTACTTC.

The gene calls are TRBV6-1 and TRBJ2-3; 12 positions agree with TRBD2. This CDR3 region has 15 residues. The V gene end was trimmed by 4 bases and the J gene end by 5 bases; junction bases not matched to a gene: 4. Germline-derived CDR1 and CDR2 are MNHNS and SASEGT. The CDR3 DNA follows: TGTGCCAGCAGTGCACTAGCGGGGGGCCAAGATACGCAGTATTTT. It encodes CASSALAGGQDTQYF.

CDR3 DNA: TGTGCCAGCAGCTTCCACGGGGGATGGGGCAGGGAAGGGTACGAGCAGTACTTC. Translated, it gives CASSFHGGWGREGYEQYF. The chain recombines TRBV11-2 with TRBJ2-7, with D perhaps TRBD2 (6 bases). Trimming removed 3 bases from V and 4 bases from J, with 25 bases in between. The CDR3 covers 18 residues. Germline V lookup: CDR1 SGHAT, CDR2 FQNNGV. Based on the CDR3 plus reference TRBV11-2 and TRBJ2-7, the full variable domain is EAGVAQSPRYKIIEKRQSVAFWCNPISGHATLYWYQQILGQGPKLLIQFQNNGVVDDSQLPKDRFSAERLKGVDSTLKIQPAKLEDSAVYLCASSFHGGWGREGYEQYFGPGTRLTVT.

This clonotype was detected a few times. The V call is TRBV20-1, the J call TRBJ2-3; the match to TRBD2 covers 7 bases. The V gene's germline CDR1 is DFQATT and CDR2 SNEGSKA (reference sequence). This CDR3 region has 15 residues. With V trimmed by 6 bases and J by 2 bases, 11 bases remained unmatched. The CDR3 nucleotides read TGCAGTGCCCGTCCACTCGCGGGAGACACAGATACGCAGTATTTT. It is translated as CSARPLAGDTDTQYF.

This clonotype was seen only a few times. The chain employs TRBV7-8 and TRBJ1-1, with a tentative D call TRBD1 (5 bases). CDR1 SGHVS and CDR2 FQNEAQ come from the germline V gene. The CDR3 has 13 amino acids. As DNA, the CDR3 is TGTGGCATCGCCTTGGGGGTAAACACTGAAGCTTTCTTT. It specifies CGIALGVNTEAFF.

This clonotype has more than one count but fewer than ten. This rearrangement joins TRBV27 to TRBJ2-3; D is ambiguous. V was cut by 3 bases and J by 11 bases, with 18 bases left in between. In germline, CDR1 is MNHEY, CDR2 SMNVEV (reference sequence). CDR3 length: 14 residues. This chain's CDR3 is CASSFMDRSVGQYF. The CDR3 DNA is TGTGCCAGCAGTTTTATGGACCGTTCAGTTGGGCAGTATTTT.

V and J are TRBV12-3 or TRBV12-4 and TRBJ1-1; no clear D gene. This CDR3 spans 12 amino acids. V was trimmed by 8 bases and J by 1 base, leaving 8 bases between them. CDR3 in DNA: TGTGCCAGCGCTTACGGGAACACTGAAGCTTTCTTT. As protein: CASAYGNTEAFF.

This chain joins TRBV20-1 and TRBJ1-1, with 8 bases aligning to TRBD1. The junction had 3 bases not matched to a gene; V was cut back by 5 bases and J by 1 base. This CDR3 is 13 amino acids long. Germline V lookup: CDR1 DFQATT, CDR2 SNEGSKA (reference sequence). This CDR3 reads CSADGQGNTEAFF. The DNA for the CDR3 is TGCAGTGCTGACGGACAGGGGAACACTGAAGCTTTCTTT.

V usage is TRBV6-1 and J usage is TRBJ2-7, with TRBD2 matching over 10 bases. After removal of 6 bases from V and 3 bases from J, the junction contained 11 bases not matched to a gene. The germline V gene has CDR1 MNHNS and CDR2 SASEGT. This CDR3 is 16 amino acids long. CDR3 in amino acids: CASSLALAGGGYEQYF. The DNA for the CDR3 is TGTGCCAGCAGCCTAGCCTTAGCGGGAGGTGGCTACGAGCAGTACTTC.

The table lists this clonotype with many counts. This rearrangement joins TRBV6-1 to TRBJ1-1, with TRBD1 as a possible D gene (6 bases). Per germline, CDR1 MNHNS and CDR2 SASEGT. The CDR3 length is 16 residues. The V end was cut by 1 base, the J end by 1 base, with 13 bases between. In nucleotides, the CDR3 is TGTGCCAGCAGTGAAGAACAGGGAAGAGGGAACACTGAAGCTTTCTTT. Protein: CASSEEQGRGNTEAFF.

This clonotype was detected ten times or more. The J gene is TRBJ2-1, the V gene TRBV20-1; TRBD1 matches 10 bases. V was pared by 0 bases and J by 6 bases, with 5 bases of the junction left unmatched. The CDR3 consists of 15 residues. The germline V gene has CDR1 DFQATT and CDR2 SNEGSKA (reference sequence). CDR3 protein: CSARDRDRGLNEQFF. In DNA form, the CDR3 reads TGCAGTGCTAGAGATCGGGACAGGGGCCTCAATGAGCAGTTCTTC.

This clonotype was counted many times. The chain combines TRBV6-1 with TRBJ1-5; D remains ambiguous. V was trimmed by 3 bases and J by 3 bases, leaving 9 bases between them. From germline, CDR1 is MNHNS and CDR2 SASEGT. This CDR3 contains 14 residues. The DNA of the CDR3 is TGTGCCAGCAGTGAGCACAGCTTCAATCAGCCCCAGCATTTT. Protein: CASSEHSFNQPQHF.